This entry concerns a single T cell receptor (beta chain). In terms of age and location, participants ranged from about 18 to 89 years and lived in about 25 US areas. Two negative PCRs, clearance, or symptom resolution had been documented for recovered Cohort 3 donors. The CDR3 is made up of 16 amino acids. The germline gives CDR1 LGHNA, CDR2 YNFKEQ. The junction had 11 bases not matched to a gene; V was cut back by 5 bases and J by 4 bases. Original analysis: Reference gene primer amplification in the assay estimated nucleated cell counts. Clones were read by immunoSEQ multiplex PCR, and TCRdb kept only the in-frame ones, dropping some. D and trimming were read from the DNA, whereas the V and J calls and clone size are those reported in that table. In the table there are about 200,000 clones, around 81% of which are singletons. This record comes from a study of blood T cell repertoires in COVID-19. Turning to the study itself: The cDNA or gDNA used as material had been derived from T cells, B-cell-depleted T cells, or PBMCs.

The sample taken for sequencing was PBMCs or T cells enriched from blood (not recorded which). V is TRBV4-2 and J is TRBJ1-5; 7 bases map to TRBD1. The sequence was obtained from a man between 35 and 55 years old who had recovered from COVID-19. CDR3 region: CASSFLPGQKNQPQHF. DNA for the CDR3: TGTGCCAGCAGCTTCCTACCGGGACAGAAGAATCAGCCCCAGCATTTT.